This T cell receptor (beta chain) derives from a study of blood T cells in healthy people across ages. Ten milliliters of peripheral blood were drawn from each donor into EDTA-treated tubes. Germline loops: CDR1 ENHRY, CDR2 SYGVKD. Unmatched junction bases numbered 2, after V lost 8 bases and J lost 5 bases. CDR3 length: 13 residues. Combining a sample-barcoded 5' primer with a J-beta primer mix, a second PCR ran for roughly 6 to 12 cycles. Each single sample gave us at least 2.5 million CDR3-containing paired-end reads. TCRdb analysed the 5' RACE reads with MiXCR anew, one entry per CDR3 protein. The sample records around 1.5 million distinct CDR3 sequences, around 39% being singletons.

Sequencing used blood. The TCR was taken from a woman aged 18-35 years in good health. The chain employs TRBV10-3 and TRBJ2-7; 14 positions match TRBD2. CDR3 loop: CAIGTSGSNEQYF. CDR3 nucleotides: TGTGCCATCGGGACTAGCGGGAGCAACGAGCAGTACTTC.